This TCR beta chain was recovered during a study of T cell repertoires in cytomegalovirus infection. Whole-study context: The public TCR beta signatures pointed to both CMV infection and matching HLA type.

In its sample, this clonotype was seen many times. Antigen specificity is unknown. Overall study findings and caveats: Dominant in the ex vivo response were TCR beta clonotypes restricted by HLA-C and specific for CMV. Cumulative frequency of public TCR beta families picked out carriers of CMV plus the relevant HLA.

TCRdb analysed the reads with MiXCR anew, one entry per CDR3 protein. Among fewer than 200,000 distinct CDR3 sequences listed, roughly a fifth were seen once. Germline CDR1 MNHEY, CDR2 SVGAGI. V was pared by 5 bases and J by 13 bases, with 17 bases between. The CDR3 has 13 residues. This TCR came from a human donor in good health (CMV status not recorded). Some clones in this sample may be carry-over from other donors' samples. Source material: PBMCs. J is TRBJ2-2 and V is TRBV6-5, with D perhaps TRBD1 (5 bases). The chain's CDR3 is CASSRSGRVVLFF. CDR3 DNA sequence: TGTGCCAGCAGTCGATCGGGCAGGGTGGTGCTGTTTTTT.